The entry below gives a single T cell receptor (beta chain) sequence along with its context. Its antigen is undetermined. These data are taken from a study of cytomegalovirus exposure and HLA in healthy donors. Study-level results: Most of the CMV-associated TCR beta chains (in a later analysis) appeared to be HLA-restricted. Earlier findings revealed that most TCR beta V segments proved productive either about 90% or about 30% of the time. Researchers reportedly found TCR beta sequences accurately predicted most subjects' HLA-A and HLA-B alleles. The study carried out a later analysis of TCR beta sequences. It associated approximately 15,000 of them with specific HLA alleles at a false discovery rate of 0.05.

The study ran its PCR with 60 Vbeta and 13 Jbeta primers. Data came from immunoSEQ multiplex PCR; TCRdb stores just in-frame clones and leaves some out. The profile shows about 130,000 clones, about 80% of them singletons. From germline, CDR1 is PRHDT and CDR2 FYEKMQ (reference sequence). This CDR3 contains 14 residues. The V segment lost 5 bases and the J segment 2 bases; nucleotides outside the gene matches: 5. The TCR comes from a woman in her 40s in good health and CMV-seronegative. Sequenced: PBMCs. This chain uses TRBV13 with TRBJ2-5, with TRBD1 matching over 7 bases. The CDR3 sequence: CASSRGTAQETQYF. CDR3 in DNA: TGTGCCAGCAGCCGAGGGACAGCACAAGAGACCCAGTACTTC.